Listed below are T cell receptor beta chains from one sample, sequenced in a study of blood T cell repertoires in COVID-19. Here immunoSEQ multiplex PCR was the method, and the copy in TCRdb shows in-frame clones only, minus some. The sample shows approximately 75,000 clones, roughly 88% of them seen only once. The sample was peripheral blood. These receptors all come from a woman aged 45-65 years with acute or convalescent COVID-19. CDR3s include the opening cysteine and the closing phenylalanine or tryptophan. The order of the fields is CDR3 length, V gene, D gene, J gene, clone size, CDR3 DNA, CDR3 protein. D genes are given only for firm matches. Clone size is not always given. Where it is, it says once, few, many or a class for expanded clones.

len: 15
v_gene: TRBV24-1
d_gene: .
j_gene: TRBJ2-2
abundance: .
CDR3nt: TGTGCCACCAGTGATCGACAGCTGAACACCGGGGAGCTGTTTTTT
CDR3aa: CATSDRQLNTGELFF

len: 15
v_gene: TRBV10-3
d_gene: TRBD1
j_gene: TRBJ2-7
abundance: .
CDR3nt: TGTGCCATCAGTTTCACAGGGGATGCCTTAGACGAGCAGTACTTC
CDR3aa: CAISFTGDALDEQYF

len: 12
v_gene: TRBV18
d_gene: .
j_gene: TRBJ2-3
abundance: .
CDR3nt: TGTGCCAGCTCACCTAAGGGGGATACGCAGTATTTT
CDR3aa: CASSPKGDTQYF

len: 15
v_gene: TRBV29-1
d_gene: .
j_gene: TRBJ2-1
abundance: .
CDR3nt: TGCAGCGTTCCGACGACTACGACGTCCTACAATGAGCAGTTCTTC
CDR3aa: CSVPTTTTSYNEQFF

len: 13
v_gene: TRBV12-3/TRBV12-4
d_gene: .
j_gene: TRBJ1-5
abundance: .
CDR3nt: TGTGCCAGCAGTTTATGGCAGAATCAGCCCCAGCATTTT
CDR3aa: CASSLWQNQPQHF

len: 16
v_gene: TRBV27
d_gene: .
j_gene: TRBJ2-6
abundance: .
CDR3nt: TGTGCCAGCAGTTTTAAGTGGGGGCCTGGGGCCAACGTCCTGACTTTC
CDR3aa: CASSFKWGPGANVLTF

len: 17
v_gene: TRBV30
d_gene: TRBD2
j_gene: TRBJ2-2
abundance: .
CDR3nt: TGTGCTTGGAGTGGGGGGGGATCTGTCCTGGGCACCGGGGAGCTGTTTTTT
CDR3aa: CAWSGGGSVLGTGELFF

len: 14
v_gene: TRBV7-2
d_gene: .
j_gene: TRBJ2-2
abundance: .
CDR3nt: TGTGCCAGCAGCCTAACTAGTAGGTCCGGGGAGCTGTTTTTT
CDR3aa: CASSLTSRSGELFF

len: 12
v_gene: TRBV29-1
d_gene: .
j_gene: TRBJ2-5
abundance: once
CDR3nt: TGCAGCATCCTTGCCCTGAGAGAGACCCAGTACTTC
CDR3aa: CSILALRETQYF

len: 16
v_gene: TRBV7-2
d_gene: TRBD2
j_gene: TRBJ2-7
abundance: once
CDR3nt: TGTGCCAGCAGCTTGGGGCTAGCGGTCCCCTCCTACGAGCAGTACTTC
CDR3aa: CASSLGLAVPSYEQYF

len: 13
v_gene: TRBV29-1
d_gene: .
j_gene: TRBJ1-4
abundance: .
CDR3nt: TGCAGCGTTGAAGTTGGTGACATTGAAAAACTGTTTTTT
CDR3aa: CSVEVGDIEKLFF

len: 15
v_gene: TRBV7-9
d_gene: TRBD1
j_gene: TRBJ1-5
abundance: .
CDR3nt: TGTGCCAGCAGCCTCGGGACAGGGGGACTTCAGCCCCAGCATTTT
CDR3aa: CASSLGTGGLQPQHF

len: 14
v_gene: TRBV30
d_gene: .
j_gene: TRBJ1-4
abundance: .
CDR3nt: TGTGCCTGGAGTTTAACAGGGATTAATGAAAAACTGTTTTTT
CDR3aa: CAWSLTGINEKLFF

len: 15
v_gene: TRBV9
d_gene: TRBD2
j_gene: TRBJ2-3
abundance: .
CDR3nt: TGTGCCATCAGCCCTAGCGGGGGGGCTGCGGATACGCAGTATTTT
CDR3aa: CAISPSGGAADTQYF

len: 14
v_gene: TRBV7-6
d_gene: TRBD1
j_gene: TRBJ2-5
abundance: .
CDR3nt: TGTGCCAGCAGCTCGAGACAGGGTTTGGAGACCCAGTACTTC
CDR3aa: CASSSRQGLETQYF

len: 17
v_gene: TRBV18
d_gene: .
j_gene: TRBJ2-1
abundance: .
CDR3nt: TGTGCCAGCTCACTCCAGAGCGGGTGGAAGGGACGGAATGAGCAGTTCTTC
CDR3aa: CASSLQSGWKGRNEQFF

len: 15
v_gene: TRBV6-2/TRBV6-3
d_gene: .
j_gene: TRBJ2-7
abundance: once
CDR3nt: TGTGCCAGCAGTCAGCGCACGAGAGGTGGTTACGAGCAGTACTTC
CDR3aa: CASSQRTRGGYEQYF

len: 15
v_gene: TRBV11-2
d_gene: TRBD2
j_gene: TRBJ2-1
abundance: .
CDR3nt: TGTGCCAGCAGCTTACTGCGGGGGGCCCTCAATGAGCAGTTCTTC
CDR3aa: CASSLLRGALNEQFF

len: 15
v_gene: TRBV6-2/TRBV6-3
d_gene: TRBD2
j_gene: TRBJ2-5
abundance: .
CDR3nt: TGTGCCAGCAGTTACGGCGGACTAGCGAGAGAGACCCAGTACTTC
CDR3aa: CASSYGGLARETQYF

len: 17
v_gene: TRBV2
d_gene: TRBD2
j_gene: TRBJ2-7
abundance: .
CDR3nt: TGTGCCAGCAAAAGATGGTTCCTAGCGGCTCTCTCCTACGAGCAGTACTTC
CDR3aa: CASKRWFLAALSYEQYF

len: 13
v_gene: TRBV12-3/TRBV12-4
d_gene: .
j_gene: TRBJ2-7
abundance: once
CDR3nt: TGTGCCAGCATGCTACAGGACCGAGTGGAGCAGTACTTC
CDR3aa: CASMLQDRVEQYF

len: 15
v_gene: TRBV19
d_gene: .
j_gene: TRBJ1-3
abundance: .
CDR3nt: TGTGCCAGTATGGAGGCGGGGGGACCTGGAAACACCATATATTTT
CDR3aa: CASMEAGGPGNTIYF

len: 18
v_gene: TRBV6-2/TRBV6-3
d_gene: TRBD2
j_gene: TRBJ2-7
abundance: .
CDR3nt: TGTGCCAGCAGTTACCTTCCTGCCGGGACTAGGCCCTTTTCGGAGCAGTACTTC
CDR3aa: CASSYLPAGTRPFSEQYF

len: 16
v_gene: TRBV6-4
d_gene: TRBD2
j_gene: TRBJ2-3
abundance: .
CDR3nt: TGTGCCAGCAGTGAAGGAGCGGGAGGGAGCACAGATACGCAGTATTTT
CDR3aa: CASSEGAGGSTDTQYF

len: 12
v_gene: TRBV7-9
d_gene: .
j_gene: TRBJ2-1
abundance: .
CDR3nt: TGTGCCAGCAACACCGAGGTGGATGAGCAGTTCTTC
CDR3aa: CASNTEVDEQFF

len: 13
v_gene: TRBV7-7
d_gene: TRBD1
j_gene: TRBJ2-1
abundance: .
CDR3nt: TGTGCTAGCAGTCGACAGGGCTTCAATGAGCAGTTCTTC
CDR3aa: CASSRQGFNEQFF

len: 15
v_gene: TRBV16
d_gene: .
j_gene: TRBJ1-5
abundance: .
CDR3nt: TGTGCCAGCAGCCAATTCAGGGGTGGCAATCAGCCCCAGCATTTT
CDR3aa: CASSQFRGGNQPQHF

len: 11
v_gene: TRBV2
d_gene: .
j_gene: TRBJ2-1
abundance: .
CDR3nt: TGTGCCAGCACGGCAGGCAATGAGCAGTTCTTC
CDR3aa: CASTAGNEQFF

len: 12
v_gene: TRBV30
d_gene: .
j_gene: TRBJ1-2
abundance: .
CDR3nt: TGTGCCTGGACCCAGGGCTCCTATGGCTACACCTTC
CDR3aa: CAWTQGSYGYTF

len: 11
v_gene: TRBV5-1
d_gene: .
j_gene: TRBJ2-7
abundance: .
CDR3nt: TGCGCCAGCAGGGAGGGCATCGAGCAGTACTTC
CDR3aa: CASREGIEQYF

len: 14
v_gene: TRBV5-6
d_gene: TRBD2
j_gene: TRBJ2-1
abundance: .
CDR3nt: TGTGCCAGCAGTTTTCCGGGACTAGGTAATGAGCAGTTCTTC
CDR3aa: CASSFPGLGNEQFF

len: 13
v_gene: TRBV2
d_gene: TRBD1
j_gene: TRBJ2-5
abundance: .
CDR3nt: TGTGCCAGCAGGGGACAGACGCAAGAGACCCAGTACTTC
CDR3aa: CASRGQTQETQYF

len: 14
v_gene: TRBV9
d_gene: .
j_gene: TRBJ1-1
abundance: .
CDR3nt: TGTGCCAGCAGCCCCATGACAGCGAACACTGAAGCTTTCTTT
CDR3aa: CASSPMTANTEAFF

len: 16
v_gene: TRBV15
d_gene: .
j_gene: TRBJ1-2
abundance: .
CDR3nt: TGTGCCACCAGCAGAGCCTCCCCCAGGGCCAACTATGGCTACACCTTC
CDR3aa: CATSRASPRANYGYTF

len: 11
v_gene: TRBV29-1
d_gene: .
j_gene: TRBJ1-2
abundance: .
CDR3nt: TGCAGCGTTCGGGAAGGCGACGGCTACACCTTC
CDR3aa: CSVREGDGYTF

len: 15
v_gene: TRBV6-2/TRBV6-3
d_gene: .
j_gene: TRBJ2-5
abundance: .
CDR3nt: TGTGCCAGCAGTTACTCGATTGGGGGGAAAGAGACCCAGTACTTC
CDR3aa: CASSYSIGGKETQYF

len: 17
v_gene: TRBV7-2
d_gene: TRBD2
j_gene: TRBJ2-3
abundance: once
CDR3nt: TGTGCCAGCAGACTATCTAGCGGGGGGGCGGCTAGGGATACGCAGTATTTT
CDR3aa: CASRLSSGGAARDTQYF

len: 17
v_gene: TRBV10-1
d_gene: .
j_gene: TRBJ2-4
abundance: .
CDR3nt: TGCGCCAGCAGCGACAGTATCCGGGACATCCTTGAGAACATTCAGTACTTC
CDR3aa: CASSDSIRDILENIQYF